This TCR beta chain is from a study of hypomethylating agent response in myelodysplastic syndrome. This CDR3 has 14 amino acids. Looked up from germline, CDR1 is SGHTA and CDR2 is FQGNSA. Trimming pared 8 bases from V and 4 bases from J, leaving 16 bases between. Study-wide points: Possible novel MDS antigen recognition by shared GLIPH2 clusters needs experimental validation.

Sequenced by immunoSEQ multiplex PCR; TCRdb stores in-frame clones only, minus some. The sample comprises under 5,500 clones, 75% to 85% of which are singletons, and approximately 14% rests with the top ten. A word on this clone: Its antigen is undetermined.

The V gene is TRBV7-2, the J gene TRBJ2-3; D is undetermined. This specimen consisted of bone marrow, obtained before or after starting hypomethylating agent treatment for myelodysplastic syndrome (not recorded which). The source of this sequence is a human donor with myelodysplastic syndrome. In nucleotides, the CDR3 is TGTGCCAGCCGCAAGGCCTTTAGCTCAGATACGCAGTATTTT. Translating gives CASRKAFSSDTQYF. The full variable domain, with the rest looked up from reference TRBV7-2 and TRBJ2-3, is GAGVSQSPSNKVTEKGKDVELRCDPISGHTALYWYRQSLGQGLEFLIYFQGNSAPDKSGLPSDRFSAERTGGSVSTLTIQRTQQEDSAVYLCASRKAFSSDTQYFGPGTRLTVL.